Listed below are T cell receptor beta chains from one sample, sequenced in a study of T cells in narcolepsy. Assay used: immunoSEQ multiplex PCR; TCRdb lists only in-frame clones, some missing. The repertoire includes 25,000 to 35,000 clones, around 90% of them detected once, and approximately 1.2% sits in the top ten. Sequencing input: CD45RA- memory CD4+ T cells from PBMCs. These receptor sequences come from a human donor with narcolepsy. The conserved cysteine and the conserved F or W are not part of the CDR3 here.

j_call | v_call | cdr3_length | cdr3_aa
TRBJ2-5 | TRBV5-1 | 12 | ASSPGTSGETQY
TRBJ2-1 | TRBV11-2 | 12 | ASSFGSSYNEQF
TRBJ2-2 | TRBV6-5 | 14 | ASSYGWTANTGELF
TRBJ2-7 | TRBV19 | 10 | ASSIRGFEQY
TRBJ2-2 | TRBV7-6 | 12 | ASSLDRGGGELF
. | TRBV28 | 14 | ASLDRVKTSSYEQY
TRBJ2-1 | TRBV19 | 10 | ASSQASWEQF
TRBJ1-1 | TRBV19 | 13 | ASRRQANMNTEAF
TRBJ1-5 | TRBV7-2 | 11 | ASSLIVSQPQH
TRBJ2-1 | TRBV5-1 | 13 | ASLSGTSSYNEQF
TRBJ2-1 | TRBV30 | 11 | AWTGLATTGQF
TRBJ2-7 | TRBV6-1 | 16 | ASSEARRGRPTLYEQY
TRBJ2-4 | TRBV7-2 | 9 | ASSSGSIQY
TRBJ2-7 | TRBV11-2 | 12 | ASSTPSGGHEQY
TRBJ2-1 | TRBV7-2 | 13 | ASSLLRTNNNEQF
TRBJ1-1 | TRBV6-1 | 11 | ASSIGLNTEAF
TRBJ1-2 | TRBV7-2 | 11 | ASSSRQAYGYT
TRBJ2-7 | TRBV6-5 | 8 | ASSFYEQY
TRBJ2-3 | TRBV6-5 | 11 | ASSSGVFWTQY
TRBJ1-2 | TRBV11-2 | 11 | ASSLYSNYGYT
TRBJ2-7 | TRBV2 | 10 | ASSPGPRRQY
TRBJ2-2 | TRBV11-2 | 14 | ASSPPGPVNTGELF
TRBJ1-4 | TRBV19 | 11 | ASSPEREVKLF
TRBJ2-5 | TRBV14 | 9 | AIHRAETQY
TRBJ1-3 | TRBV10-3 | 12 | AISEGAGGNTIY
TRBJ2-3 | TRBV5-8 | 14 | ASSLGTGVVTDTQY
TRBJ1-4 | TRBV5-1 | 15 | ASSLVPSGGYNEKLF
TRBJ2-7 | TRBV5-6 | 14 | ASSLMGMRSSYEQY
TRBJ2-1 | TRBV27 | 14 | ASSLLASGRGGEQF
TRBJ2-1 | TRBV5-1 | 12 | ASDRDGDYNEQF
TRBJ2-7 | TRBV21-1 | 18 | ASSKGTTGVASGSCYEQY
TRBJ1-6 | TRBV29-1 | 12 | SVSGGDYNSPLH
TRBJ2-2 | TRBV5-1 | 9 | ATHNTGELF
TRBJ2-5 | TRBV6-1 | 12 | ASRSGGLPKTQY
TRBJ2-5 | TRBV30 | 13 | AWSESSGRHETQY
TRBJ1-3 | TRBV14 | 15 | ASSQDIEFFAGNTIY
TRBJ2-5 | TRBV28 | 13 | ASRSDTSAQETQY
TRBJ1-4 | TRBV6-5 | 11 | ASSQGQVEKLF
TRBJ1-1 | TRBV30 | 13 | AWSVWGGPNTEAF
TRBJ2-5 | TRBV11-2 | 15 | ASSLVLGAGRLQTQY
TRBJ2-2 | TRBV19 | 11 | ASSPDPTGFLF
TRBJ1-1 | TRBV28 | 12 | ASRARGLVTEAF
TRBJ2-1 | TRBV2 | 11 | ASAAGGPLGEF
TRBJ1-5 | TRBV6-1 | 12 | ASSESGKIQPQH
TRBJ1-1 | TRBV18 | 12 | ASSPSFGGTEAF
TRBJ1-1 | TRBV4-2 | 14 | ASSQANRAFATEAF
TRBJ2-6 | TRBV19 | 15 | ASSRLAGESGANVLT
TRBJ1-2 | TRBV6-6 | 12 | ASSTGQGTYGYT
TRBJ1-2 | TRBV11-2 | 12 | ASSLDGGTHGYT
TRBJ2-3 | TRBV30 | 14 | AWSPPGLVSTDTQY
TRBJ2-7 | TRBV15 | 14 | ATSRVGGRASYEQY
TRBJ1-1 | TRBV2 | 11 | ASSEDGRTEAF
TRBJ1-2 | TRBV1 | 13 | TSSPGGRIDYGYT